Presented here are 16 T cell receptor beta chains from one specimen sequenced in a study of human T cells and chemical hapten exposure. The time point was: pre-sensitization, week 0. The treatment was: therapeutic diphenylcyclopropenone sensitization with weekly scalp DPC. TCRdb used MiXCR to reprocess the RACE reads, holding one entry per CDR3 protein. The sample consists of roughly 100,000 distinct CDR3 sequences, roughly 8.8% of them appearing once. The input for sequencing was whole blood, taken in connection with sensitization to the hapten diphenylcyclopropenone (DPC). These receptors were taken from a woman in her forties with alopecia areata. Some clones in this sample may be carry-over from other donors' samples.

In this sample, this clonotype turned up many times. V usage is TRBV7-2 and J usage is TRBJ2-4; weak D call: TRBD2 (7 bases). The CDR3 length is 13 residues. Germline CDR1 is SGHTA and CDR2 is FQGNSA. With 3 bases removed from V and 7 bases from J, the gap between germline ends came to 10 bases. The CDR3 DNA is TGTGCCAGCAGCTTGGGGGGGCGGAACATTCAGTACTTC. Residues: CASSLGGRNIQYF.

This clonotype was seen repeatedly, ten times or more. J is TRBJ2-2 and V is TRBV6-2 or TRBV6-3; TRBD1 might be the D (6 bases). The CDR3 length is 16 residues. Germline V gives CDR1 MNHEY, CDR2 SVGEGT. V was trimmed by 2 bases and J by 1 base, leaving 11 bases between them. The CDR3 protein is CASSYPRGQNTGELFF. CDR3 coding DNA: TGTGCCAGCAGTTACCCGAGGGGACAGAACACCGGGGAGCTGTTTTTT.

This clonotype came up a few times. The CDR3 sequence is CASTSTGGPYNSPLHF. For the CDR3, the DNA is TGTGCCAGCACCTCCACGGGGGGTCCCTATAATTCACCCCTCCACTTT. The chain links TRBV11-2 to TRBJ1-6; D is perhaps TRBD1 (5 bases). V dropped 7 bases and J dropped 2 bases, with 15 bases sitting between them. Germline V lookup: CDR1 SGHAT, CDR2 FQNNGV. This CDR3 is built from 16 residues.

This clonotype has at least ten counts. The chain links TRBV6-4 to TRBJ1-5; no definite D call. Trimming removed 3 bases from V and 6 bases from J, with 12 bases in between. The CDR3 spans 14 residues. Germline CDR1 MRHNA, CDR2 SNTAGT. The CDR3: CASSDQPGSQPQHF. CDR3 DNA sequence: TGTGCCAGCAGTGATCAGCCGGGAAGTCAGCCCCAGCATTTT.

In DNA form, the CDR3 reads TGTGCCAGCAGTTACGCGTCTAGCGGGGGGTACAATGAGCAGTTCTTC. Amino acid sequence: CASSYASSGGYNEQFF. The gene calls are TRBV6-2 or TRBV6-3 and TRBJ2-1; 11 bases are shared with TRBD2. The ends lost 2 bases at V and 4 bases at J; junction bases unmatched: 4. CDR1 MNHEY and CDR2 SVGEGT come from the germline V gene. The CDR3 is 16 residues long.

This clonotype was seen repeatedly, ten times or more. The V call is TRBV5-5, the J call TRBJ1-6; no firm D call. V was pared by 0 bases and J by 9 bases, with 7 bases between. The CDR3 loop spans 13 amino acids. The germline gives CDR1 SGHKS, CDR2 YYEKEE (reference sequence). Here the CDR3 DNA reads TGTGCCAGCAGCTTGGAGGGAGGTTCACCCCTCCACTTT. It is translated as CASSLEGGSPLHF.

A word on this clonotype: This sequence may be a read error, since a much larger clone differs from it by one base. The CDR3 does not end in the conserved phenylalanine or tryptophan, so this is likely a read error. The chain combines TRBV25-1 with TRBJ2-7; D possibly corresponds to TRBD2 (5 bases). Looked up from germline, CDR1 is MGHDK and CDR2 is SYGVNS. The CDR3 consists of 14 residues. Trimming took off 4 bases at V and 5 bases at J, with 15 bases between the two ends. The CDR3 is CASSGFGVGDEQYS. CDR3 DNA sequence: TGTGCCAGCAGTGGGTTCGGAGTGGGAGACGAGCAGTACTCC.

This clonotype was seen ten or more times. The CDR3 reads CSVEGLADTGELFF. The CDR3 region has the DNA TGCAGCGTTGAAGGGCTAGCGGACACCGGGGAGCTGTTTTTT. The V gene is TRBV29-1, the J gene TRBJ2-2, with TRBD2 matching over 7 bases. With V trimmed by 1 base and J by 3 bases, 2 bases remained unmatched. The CDR3 consists of 14 residues. CDR1 is SQVTM, CDR2 ANQGSEA, per germline.

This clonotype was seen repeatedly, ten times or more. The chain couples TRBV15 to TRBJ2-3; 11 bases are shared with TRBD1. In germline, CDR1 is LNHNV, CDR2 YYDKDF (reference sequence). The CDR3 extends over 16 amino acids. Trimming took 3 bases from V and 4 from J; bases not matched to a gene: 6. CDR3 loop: CATSSNPGQGADTQYF. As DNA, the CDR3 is TGTGCCACCAGCAGCAATCCGGGACAGGGGGCAGATACGCAGTATTTT.

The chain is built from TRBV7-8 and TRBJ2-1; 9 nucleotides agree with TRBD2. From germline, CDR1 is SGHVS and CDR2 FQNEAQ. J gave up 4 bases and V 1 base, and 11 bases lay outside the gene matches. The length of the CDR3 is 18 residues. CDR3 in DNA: TGTGCCAGCAGCTTAGATCGGCGGGGGGGGATTCGGTACAATGAGCAGTTCTTC. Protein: CASSLDRRGGIRYNEQFF.

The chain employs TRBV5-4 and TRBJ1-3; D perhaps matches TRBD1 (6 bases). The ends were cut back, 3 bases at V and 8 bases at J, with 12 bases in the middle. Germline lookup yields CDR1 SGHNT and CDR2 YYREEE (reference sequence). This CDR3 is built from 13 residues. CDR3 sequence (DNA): TGTGCCAGCAGCTGGGGGCCCGAGGACACCATATATTTT. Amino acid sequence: CASSWGPEDTIYF.

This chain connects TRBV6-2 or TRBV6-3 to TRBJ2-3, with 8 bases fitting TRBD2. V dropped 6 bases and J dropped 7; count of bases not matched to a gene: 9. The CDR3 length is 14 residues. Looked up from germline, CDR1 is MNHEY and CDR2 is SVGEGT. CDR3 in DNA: TGTGCCAGCAGCCGGACGGGGGGGCCGTATACGCAGTATTTT. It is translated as CASSRTGGPYTQYF.

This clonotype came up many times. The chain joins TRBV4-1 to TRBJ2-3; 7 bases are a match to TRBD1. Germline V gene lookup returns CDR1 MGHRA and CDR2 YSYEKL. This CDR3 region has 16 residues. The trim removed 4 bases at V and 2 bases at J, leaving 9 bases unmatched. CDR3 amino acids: CASSPWDRAFTDTQYF. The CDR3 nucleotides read TGCGCCAGCAGCCCGTGGGACAGAGCCTTCACAGATACGCAGTATTTT.

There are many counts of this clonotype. The CDR3 sequence is CASSVPGRVGAFF. The DNA of the CDR3 is TGTGCCAGCAGCGTCCCGGGACGGGTCGGAGCTTTCTTT. This sequence joins TRBV7-9 and TRBJ1-1, with D maybe TRBD1 (5 bases). CDR3 length equals 13 residues. Trimming shortened V by 5 bases and J by 10 bases, and 17 bases separated the two germline ends. The germline V gene has CDR1 SEHNR and CDR2 FQNEAQ (reference sequence).

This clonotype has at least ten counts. The CDR3 nucleotides are TGTGCCATCAGAGAGACAGATTCTAATGAAAAACTGTTTTTT. Amino acid sequence: CAIRETDSNEKLFF. This chain connects TRBV10-3 to TRBJ1-4, with TRBD1 as a possible D gene (5 bases). V shed 6 bases and J shed 3 bases, with 11 bases lying between them. The CDR3 spans 14 residues. The germline V gene has CDR1 ENHRY and CDR2 SYGVKD.

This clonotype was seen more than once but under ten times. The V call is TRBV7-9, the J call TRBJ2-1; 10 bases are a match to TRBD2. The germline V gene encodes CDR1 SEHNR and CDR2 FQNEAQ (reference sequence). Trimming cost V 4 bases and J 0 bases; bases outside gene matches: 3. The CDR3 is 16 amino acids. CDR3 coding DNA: TGTGCCAGCAGCTCCTCTAGCGGGGGCTCCTACAATGAGCAGTTCTTC. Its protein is CASSSSSGGSYNEQFF.